The rows below give T cell receptor beta chains drawn from one sample of a study of Tregs in tolerant kidney transplant recipients. The repertoire was sequenced with immunoSEQ multiplex PCR; TCRdb's copy has only in-frame clones and lacks some. This table holds fewer than 65,000 clones, 80% to 90% found once. The specimen comprised Tregs from blood, sampled before the transplant. These receptors all stem from a human donor who received a combined kidney and bone marrow transplant. CDR3s leave out the opening cysteine and the closing phenylalanine or tryptophan.

V	J	CDR3
TRBV7-2	TRBJ2-3	ASTSTGRDTDTQY
TRBV2	TRBJ2-1	ASRSVWDRGEQF
TRBV7-9	TRBJ2-7	ASSWEGGEQY
TRBV27	TRBJ2-1	ASSFGGAPSSYNEQF
TRBV2	TRBJ2-4	ASSNDAKNIQY
TRBV27	TRBJ2-1	ASGLLAGTYNEQF
TRBV7-6	TRBJ2-1	ASSLGLLAGVNEQF
TRBV28	TRBJ2-4	ASSSRVYGAKNIQY
TRBV9	TRBJ2-3	ASSSRGGGPGDTQY
TRBV18	TRBJ1-3	ASSPQGAGNTIY
TRBV19	TRBJ2-5	ASSPLSGSGETQY
TRBV2	TRBJ1-1	ASKGQNLNTEAF
TRBV19	TRBJ2-5	ASRGRGETQY
TRBV18	TRBJ2-3	ASNHPRGDFDTQY
TRBV7-2	TRBJ2-7	ASSFPSSYEQY
TRBV4-1	TRBJ2-7	ASSQDTGDRGYPDYEQY
TRBV7-2	TRBJ1-2	ASSYRESGYGYT
TRBV18	TRBJ1-2	ASSPPNLSGYT
TRBV30	TRBJ1-5	AWSRAVYSNQPQH
TRBV5-1	TRBJ2-7	ASSEGTGAYEQY
TRBV15	TRBJ1-4	ATSRDPRVAPTNEKLF
TRBV27	TRBJ2-1	ASSLAGPGYNEQF
TRBV7-6	TRBJ1-1	ASSSRWTGATEAF
TRBV2	TRBJ2-1	ASSAWGDGGDGGNEQF
TRBV11-2	TRBJ2-4	ASSLEVRIGRVFPKNIQY
TRBV6-1	TRBJ2-7	ASSSQAGGPHEQY
TRBV7-9	TRBJ1-4	ASSQDGGVEKLF
TRBV10-3	TRBJ2-3	AISIAGGRTDTQY
TRBV15	TRBJ1-5	ATSVYQYQPQH
TRBV25-1	TRBJ1-6	ASSEYEGSPLH
TRBV6-5	TRBJ1-2	ASSLKGSGYT
TRBV7-2	TRBJ2-7	ASSLGGALRYEQY
TRBV6-6	TRBJ2-1	ASSYSRDFVHNEQF
TRBV2	TRBJ2-3	ASRLPTSGGSKDTQY
TRBV5-6	TRBJ2-3	ASSLVGTDTQY
TRBV4-1	TRBJ2-7	ASSQLYEQY
TRBV7-9	TRBJ1-1	ASSKGVNTEAF
TRBV7-8	TRBJ2-7	ASSLRSGSGGDEQY
TRBV5-1	TRBJ1-1	ASSLGVGVTEAF
TRBV19	TRBJ1-2	ASSRTGINGYT
TRBV10-3	TRBJ1-3	AISSGQGLLLSSGNTIY
TRBV6-5	.	ASSYGAGGYYEQY
TRBV7-9	TRBJ1-1	ASSPSRGGGTEAF
TRBV27	TRBJ2-1	ASSSRGSYNEQF
TRBV4-3	TRBJ2-1	ASSQDMTSNEQF
TRBV18	TRBJ2-5	ASSPRQYQETQY
TRBV4-1	TRBJ1-4	ASSYTGQGGEKLF
TRBV7-7	TRBJ1-3	ASSLWGAGGNTIY
TRBV6-6	TRBJ2-7	ASSYHYVAVSYEQY
TRBV5-1	TRBJ2-3	ASSFVAGVTDTQY
TRBV5-1	TRBJ1-4	ASSKGPTNEKLF
TRBV19	TRBJ1-3	ASTTTSGNTIY
TRBV2	TRBJ2-2	ASRRTSGGNTGELF
TRBV2	TRBJ2-4	ASSADSQAKNIQY